This record concerns one T cell receptor (beta chain) sequence. These data come from a study of blood T cell repertoires in COVID-19. The germline gives CDR1 SGHKS, CDR2 YYEKEE (reference sequence). The length of the CDR3 is 14 residues. Between the trimmed V and J ends, which lost 2 bases and 5 bases, there was a span of 13 bases. Here immunoSEQ multiplex PCR was the method, and the copy in TCRdb shows in-frame clones only, minus some. The profile covers about 210,000 clones, with approximately 78% appearing a single time and around 9.2% taken by the ten largest. Cohorts were determined from participant-reported clinical history. Either two negative PCRs, clearance, or symptom resolution qualified Cohort 3 donors as recovered.

The sequenced sample consisted of PBMCs or T cells enriched from blood (not recorded which). The receptor's source is a man aged 35 to 55 who had recovered from COVID-19. The gene calls are TRBV5-5 and TRBJ1-1; D gene uncertain. In nucleotides, the CDR3 is TGTGCCAGCAGCTTCTGGGGAGGTCGGACTGAAGCTTTCTTT. Amino acids: CASSFWGGRTEAFF.